Each of the 21 T cell receptor beta chains below was sequenced from the same sample in a study of blood T cell repertoires in COVID-19. Here immunoSEQ multiplex PCR was the method, and the copy in TCRdb shows in-frame clones only, minus some. Found here are approximately 280,000 clones, 85% of them singletons; the top ten hold around 2.5%. Input material: PBMCs or T cells enriched from blood (not recorded which). All receptors come from a woman in her fifties or sixties who had recovered from COVID-19.

The chain couples TRBV11-3 to TRBJ2-1; 11 nucleotides align to TRBD2. V was pared by 1 base and J by 6 bases, with 5 bases of the junction left unmatched. CDR3 length: 16 amino acids. CDR1 and CDR2 from the germline V gene are SGHNT and YENEEA. The CDR3 bases are TGTGCCAGCAGCTTAGGTACTAGCGGGAGATCCAATGAGCAGTTCTTC. Amino acid sequence: CASSLGTSGRSNEQFF.

The rearrangement uses TRBV4-1 and TRBJ1-4; 11 nucleotides line up with TRBD1. V trimming: 4 bases; J trimming: 1 base; junction bases outside the gene matches: 5. This CDR3 is 17 amino acids long. From germline, CDR1 is MGHRA and CDR2 YSYEKL. CDR3: CASSPSGTGGTNEKLFF. The CDR3, as DNA: TGCGCCAGCAGCCCCTCCGGGACAGGGGGAACTAATGAAAAACTGTTTTTT.

This clone is a singleton in its sample. This sequence joins TRBV30 and TRBJ2-1; 9 bases are a match to TRBD2. J lost 0 bases, V lost 2 bases, and 11 bases had no gene match. The CDR3 extends over 18 amino acids. From germline, CDR1 is GTSNPN and CDR2 SVGIG (reference sequence). The CDR3 reads CAWSSRLAAIYSYNEQFF. CDR3 DNA sequence: TGTGCCTGGAGTTCTCGACTAGCGGCTATATACTCCTACAATGAGCAGTTCTTC.

The V call is TRBV19, the J call TRBJ2-7; 7 bases line up with TRBD2. CDR1 is LNHDA, CDR2 SQIVND, per germline (reference sequence). The CDR3 has 14 residues. V shed 5 bases and J 3 bases; nucleotides not matched to a gene: 7. Here the CDR3 DNA reads TGTGCCAGTAGTTCGGCTAGCGGATTCTACGAGCAGTACTTC. Translated: CASSSASGFYEQYF.

The genes are TRBV9 and TRBJ1-1; the D gene is possibly TRBD1 (5 bases). Germline lookup yields CDR1 SGDLS and CDR2 YYNGEE. The ends were cut back, 4 bases at V and 5 bases at J, with 12 bases in the middle. The CDR3 has 13 residues. The CDR3 spells CASSPPAGTEAFF. CDR3 bases: TGTGCCAGCAGCCCACCGGCAGGGACTGAAGCTTTCTTT.

The chain carries TRBV27 and TRBJ1-2; D perhaps matches TRBD1 (6 bases). Germline-derived CDR1 and CDR2 are MNHEY and SMNVEV (reference sequence). V was clipped by 5 bases and J by 7 bases, with 20 bases between them. There are 15 residues in the CDR3. CDR3 residues: CASSRGGGLGTGYTF. The CDR3 region has the DNA TGTGCCAGCAGTCGAGGGGGGGGGTTGGGGACTGGCTACACCTTC.

The CDR3 sequence is CASSSLSDPEGEKLFF. DNA of the CDR3: TGTGCCAGCAGTTCCTTGAGTGACCCGGAGGGTGAAAAACTGTTTTTT. V usage is TRBV6-5 and J usage is TRBJ1-4, with D hard to call. From germline, CDR1 is MNHEY and CDR2 SVGAGI. The V gene lost 4 bases and the J gene lost 7 bases, with 19 bases spanning the gap. The CDR3 runs 16 residues.

The chain uses TRBV29-1 and TRBJ2-5, with 10 bases aligning to TRBD2. Germline V gene data show CDR1 as SQVTM and CDR2 as ANQGSEA. The CDR3 contains 19 residues. V was clipped by 4 bases and J by 4 bases; unmatched bases: 21. CDR3 DNA sequence: TGCAGCGTTGGGGTACTAGCGGGGACCTCCCAACTTGTTTTAGAGACCCAGTACTTC. The encoded protein is CSVGVLAGTSQLVLETQYF.

The chain uses TRBV10-3 and TRBJ1-4, with 7 bases identical to TRBD1. CDR3 length equals 16 residues. With 0 bases clipped from V and 7 bases from J, the junction kept 8 bases outside the gene matches. From germline, CDR1 is ENHRY and CDR2 SYGVKD. CDR3 region: CAISESGQVEGEKLFF. The CDR3 nucleotides are TGTGCCATCAGTGAGTCCGGACAGGTGGAGGGTGAAAAACTGTTTTTT.

The rearrangement uses TRBV5-1 and TRBJ1-1, with TRBD1 identical over 7 bases. The germline V gene has CDR1 SGHRS and CDR2 YFSETQ. The length of the CDR3 is 15 residues. V trimming: 0 bases; J trimming: 3 bases; junction bases outside the gene matches: 5. As DNA, the CDR3 is TGCGCCAGCAGCTTGGGCTGGGGACAGTACACTGAAGCTTTCTTT. This encodes CASSLGWGQYTEAFF.

The CDR3 loop is CASSFDTGQGVFGYTF. CDR3 DNA sequence: TGTGCCAGCAGCTTCGATACCGGACAGGGGGTCTTTGGCTACACCTTC. The chain joins TRBV3-1 (or the pseudogene TRBV3-2) to TRBJ1-2; 10 bases fit TRBD1. Germline loops: CDR1 LGHDT, CDR2 YNNKEL (reference sequence). Trimming removed 5 bases from V and 7 bases from J; junction bases left unmatched: 13. The CDR3 sequence is 16 residues long.

The chain has TRBV29-1 and TRBJ2-3; D not certain. The V gene's germline CDR1 is SQVTM and CDR2 ANQGSEA. CDR3 length: 12 residues. Trimming pared 4 bases from V and 4 bases from J, leaving 9 bases between. CDR3: CSVVPQADTQYF. The CDR3 coding sequence is TGCAGCGTTGTTCCTCAGGCAGATACGCAGTATTTT.

The chain joins TRBV5-1 to TRBJ2-6; weak D call: TRBD1 (6 bases). This CDR3 region has 16 residues. In germline, CDR1 is SGHRS, CDR2 YFSETQ. The V end lost 4 bases, the J end lost 4 bases, and 15 bases lay between the germline ends. The CDR3 DNA sequence: TGCGCCAGCAGCCCGGGACATTTAGGGGGGGCCAACGTCCTGACTTTC. The encoded protein is CASSPGHLGGANVLTF.

The rearrangement uses TRBV11-2 and TRBJ2-1; 11 bases map to TRBD2. Trimming at V came to 5 bases and at J to 9 bases, leaving 6 bases not matched to a gene. The germline CDR1 and CDR2 sequences are SGHAT and FQNNGV. This CDR3 comprises 14 residues. The CDR3 reads CASSRFLAGGEQFF. DNA of the CDR3: TGTGCCAGCAGCCGCTTTCTAGCGGGAGGTGAGCAGTTCTTC.

This clone was counted once. The chain links TRBV30 to TRBJ1-1; no definite D call. V was pared by 5 bases and J by 6 bases, with 10 bases between. CDR1 GTSNPN and CDR2 SVGIG come from the germline V gene (reference sequence). This CDR3 is 11 amino acids long. The chain's CDR3 is CAWAGSPEAFF. DNA for the CDR3: TGTGCCTGGGCAGGTTCGCCTGAAGCTTTCTTT.

This chain uses TRBV2 with TRBJ2-5; the match to TRBD1 covers 10 bases. The CDR3 loop spans 12 amino acids. With V trimmed by 9 bases and J by 6 bases, 4 bases remained unmatched. CDR1 and CDR2 (germline): SNHLY, FYNNEI. The CDR3 DNA is TGTGCCAGTAGGGACAGGGGACAGACCCAGTACTTC. Its protein product is CASRDRGQTQYF.

The chain combines TRBV5-1 with TRBJ1-4; a weak D match, TRBD1 (6 bases). Germline V gives CDR1 SGHRS, CDR2 YFSETQ. The CDR3 totals 14 residues. The germline V and J ends were trimmed by 2 bases and 7 bases, with 12 bases remaining between them. This chain's CDR3 is CASSFWTESEKLFF. CDR3 DNA sequence: TGCGCCAGCAGCTTTTGGACAGAGAGTGAAAAACTGTTTTTT. The whole variable domain, remainder taken from reference TRBV5-1 and TRBJ1-4, is KAGVTQTPRYLIKTRGQQVTLSCSPISGHRSVSWYQQTPGQGLQFLFEYFSETQRNKGNFPGRFSGRQFSNSRSEMNVSTLELGDSALYLCASSFWTESEKLFFGSGTQLSVL.

The rearrangement links TRBV25-1 to TRBJ2-6; weak D call: TRBD2 (7 bases). CDR1 and CDR2 from the germline V gene are MGHDK and SYGVNS. This CDR3 is built from 17 residues. Trimming pared 9 bases from V and 1 base from J, leaving 19 bases between. DNA for the CDR3: TGTGCCAGTGGGGGGGCAGGGAGTCTTTCTGGGGCCAACGTCCTGACTTTC. Translated, it gives CASGGAGSLSGANVLTF.

The J gene is TRBJ2-4, the V gene TRBV18; 8 bases fit TRBD1. CDR3 length: 14 amino acids. V shed 3 bases, J shed 6 bases, and the junction held 4 bases outside the gene matches. Germline V gene sequence: CDR1 KGHSH, CDR2 LQKENI. Here the CDR3 reads CASSPTGVRNIQYF. The CDR3 DNA sequence: TGTGCCAGCTCACCGACAGGGGTGCGAAACATTCAGTACTTC.

The rearrangement links TRBV27 to TRBJ1-2, with D tentatively TRBD1 (5 bases). Germline CDR1 reads MNHEY; CDR2 reads SMNVEV (reference sequence). The CDR3 spans 15 residues. V shed 3 bases and J shed 4 bases, with 15 bases lying between them. The CDR3 region is CASSFTTAQSYGYTF. CDR3 sequence (DNA): TGTGCCAGCAGTTTCACGACAGCCCAAAGCTATGGCTACACCTTC.

This chain links TRBV4-2 with TRBJ2-2; the D gene is possibly TRBD2 (6 bases). The V end lost 0 bases, the J end lost 0 bases, and 11 bases lay between the germline ends. Germline V gene sequence: CDR1 LGHNA, CDR2 YNFKEQ. The CDR3 has 17 residues. This CDR3 reads CASSQDQASANTGELFF. In DNA, the CDR3 is TGTGCCAGCAGCCAAGATCAGGCTAGCGCGAACACCGGGGAGCTGTTTTTT.